A selection of T cell receptor beta chains follows, all from one sample in a study of T cells in Graves' hyperthyroidism and ophthalmopathy. TCRdb reanalysed the multiplex PCR reads using MiXCR and keeps one entry per CDR3 protein. The profile shows hundreds of thousands of distinct CDR3 sequences, roughly 13% of them singletons. Sequencing was carried out using blood. Receptor source: a young woman with Graves' hyperthyroidism. CDR3s include the opening cysteine and the closing phenylalanine or tryptophan. Each record gives: D gene, J gene, V gene, clone size, CDR3 protein, CDR3 DNA. The D gene is left open where the match is weak. Not every row has a clone size; where given, it reads once, few, many or a size class.

- TRBJ1-6 TRBV28 many CASSLVVRLGDSPLHF TGTGCCAGCAGTTTGGTCGTCAGGCTTGGTGATTCACCCCTCCACTTT
- TRBJ1-2 TRBV6-2/TRBV6-3 many CASEGPVQGGYGYTF TGTGCCAGCGAAGGTCCAGTACAGGGCGGCTATGGCTACACCTTC
- TRBJ2-1 TRBV20-1 - CSAGTRYNEQFF TGCAGTGCCGGGACACGATACAATGAGCAGTTCTTC
- TRBJ1-3 TRBV6-1 many CASSEGIKTGNTIYF TGTGCCAGCAGTGAAGGGATCAAGACTGGAAACACCATATATTTT
- TRBJ1-2 TRBV12-3/TRBV12-4 many CASRSSGRARDGYTF TGTGCCAGCAGATCCTCCGGCCGGGCAAGAGATGGCTACACCTTC
- TRBJ1-3 TRBV11-2 many CASSTYSGNTIYF TGTGCCAGCAGCACTTACTCTGGAAACACCATATATTTT
TRBD1 TRBJ1-2 TRBV15 - CATSRHQGVGYGYTF TGTGCCACCAGCAGACACCAGGGGGTTGGCTATGGCTACACCTTC
- TRBJ2-5 TRBV5-1 - CASSLLSYQETQYF TGCGCCAGCAGCTTATTATCGTACCAAGAGACCCAGTACTTC
TRBD1 TRBJ1-1 TRBV20-1 many CSASGQGVEAFF TGCAGTGCTAGCGGACAGGGCGTTGAAGCTTTCTTT
TRBD1 TRBJ2-7 TRBV9 few CASSVGWDRGMTEQYF TGTGCCAGCAGCGTAGGATGGGACAGGGGCATGACCGAGCAGTACTTC
- TRBJ1-2 TRBV28 many CASSLIRSGYTF TGTGCCAGCAGTTTGATACGGAGTGGCTACACCTTC